This TCR beta chain was sequenced during a study of shared clonotypes between healthy human individuals. Study findings and constraints: Estimated richness was generally greater in naive than memory subsets. Clonotypes which were not shared had lower generation probabilities than clonotypes that all four donors shared.

Sequenced by immunoSEQ multiplex PCR; TCRdb stores in-frame clones only, minus some. The repertoire has a few million clones, 85% to 95% of them found once; the top ten carry about 0.36%. A note on this clone: As yet, its antigen is unknown.

The V gene's germline CDR1 is SQVTM and CDR2 ANQGSEA. Deletions cut 6 bases from V and 0 bases from J, with 15 bases between. The CDR3 is made up of 15 amino acids. The sample taken for sequencing was naive CD4+ T cells from PBMCs. The subset is: CD45RA+ positively selected. The chain recombines TRBV29-1 with TRBJ1-3; possibly TRBD1 for D (6 bases). This sequence originates from a man aged 18-30 years in good health. Some clones in this sample may be carry-over from other donors' samples. The CDR3 nucleotides read TGCAGCGTCATACCAGGGGCCCACTCTGGAAACACCATATATTTT. It is translated as CSVIPGAHSGNTIYF.